This TCR beta chain emerged from a study of CD8+ T cells in alopecia areata. Study-wide points: Possibly because of HLA-related factors, TCR sharing was less clear across patients than in mice.

In germline, CDR1 is SGHRS, CDR2 YFSETQ. After removal of 4 bases from V and 7 bases from J, the junction contained 7 bases not matched to a gene. This CDR3 region has 13 residues. Extracted RNA was reverse transcribed, and the resulting cDNA served as sequencing template. TCRdb's copy holds only in-frame clones and misses some; the assay was immunoSEQ multiplex PCR. The sample gives approximately 100,000 clones, around 44% of which show up once; 0.7% to 0.95% is in the top ten. A remark on this clone: Antigen specificity is unknown.

This receptor was identified in a human donor with alopecia areata. J is TRBJ1-2 and V is TRBV5-1, with TRBD1 matching over 7 bases. Sequencing used CD4+ T cells sorted from blood. CDR3 protein: CASSRSQGSGYTF. The CDR3 DNA follows: TGCGCCAGCAGCCGGTCACAGGGGAGTGGCTACACCTTC.